This T cell receptor (beta chain) was identified in a study of blood T cells in healthy people across ages. Germline CDR1 reads SGHTA; CDR2 reads FQGNSA. The CDR3 totals 14 residues. The table lists this clonotype with a few counts. The junction differs from germline at one of its ends, possibly a read error. Primed by a sample-barcoded 5' primer and a J-beta primer mix, a second PCR proceeded for roughly 7 to 12 cycles. From the 5' RACE reads, TCRdb called clonotypes with MiXCR, one entry per CDR3 protein. The sample has roughly 800,000 distinct CDR3 sequences, approximately 24% seen once. These data are also associated with another study on T cells of mothers and their children.

The sample taken for sequencing was blood. The chain carries TRBV7-2 and TRBJ1-4; maybe TRBD1 (5 bases). The receptor was isolated from a boy aged 5-17 years in good health. The CDR3 loop is CASSPEDPGGKLLF. The CDR3 coding sequence is TGTGCCAGCAGCCCGGAGGACCCCGGGGGAAAACTGCTTTTT. The complete variable domain, with remaining parts taken from reference TRBV7-2 and TRBJ1-4, reads GAGVSQSPSNKVTEKGKDVELRCDPISGHTALYWYRQSLGQGLEFLIYFQGNSAPDKSGLPSDRFSAERTGGSVSTLTIQRTQQEDSAVYLCASSPEDPGGKLLFGSGTQLSVL.